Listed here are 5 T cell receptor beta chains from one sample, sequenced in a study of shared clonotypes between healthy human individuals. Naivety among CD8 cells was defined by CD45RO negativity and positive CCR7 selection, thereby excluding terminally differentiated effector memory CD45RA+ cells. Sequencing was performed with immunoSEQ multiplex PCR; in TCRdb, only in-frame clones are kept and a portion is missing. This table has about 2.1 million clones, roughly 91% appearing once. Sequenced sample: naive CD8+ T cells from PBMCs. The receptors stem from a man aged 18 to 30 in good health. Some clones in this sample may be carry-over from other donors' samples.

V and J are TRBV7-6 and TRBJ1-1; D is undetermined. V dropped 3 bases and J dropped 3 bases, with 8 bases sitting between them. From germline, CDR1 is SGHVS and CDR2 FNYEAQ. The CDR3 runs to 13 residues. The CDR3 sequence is CASSFDTDTEAFF. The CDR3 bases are TGTGCCAGCAGCTTTGACACCGACACTGAAGCTTTCTTT.

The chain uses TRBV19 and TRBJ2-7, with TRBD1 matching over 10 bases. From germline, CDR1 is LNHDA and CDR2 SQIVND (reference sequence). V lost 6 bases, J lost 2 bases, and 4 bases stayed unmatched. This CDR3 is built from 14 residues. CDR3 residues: CASRWGTGAYEQYF. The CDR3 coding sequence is TGTGCCAGTAGATGGGGGACAGGGGCCTACGAGCAGTACTTC.

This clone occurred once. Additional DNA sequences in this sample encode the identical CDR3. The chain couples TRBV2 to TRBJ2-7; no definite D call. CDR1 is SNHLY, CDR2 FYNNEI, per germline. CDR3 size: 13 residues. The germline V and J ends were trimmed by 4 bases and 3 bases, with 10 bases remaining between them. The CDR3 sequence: CASSAGSHYEQYF. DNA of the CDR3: TGTGCCAGCAGTGCCGGGTCCCACTACGAGCAGTACTTC.

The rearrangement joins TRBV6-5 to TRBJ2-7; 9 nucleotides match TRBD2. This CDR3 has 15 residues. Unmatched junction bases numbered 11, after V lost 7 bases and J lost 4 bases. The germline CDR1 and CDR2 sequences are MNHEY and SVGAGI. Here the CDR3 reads CASKDIEREEYEQYF. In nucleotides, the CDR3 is TGTGCCAGCAAGGACATAGAGCGGGAGGAGTACGAGCAGTACTTC.

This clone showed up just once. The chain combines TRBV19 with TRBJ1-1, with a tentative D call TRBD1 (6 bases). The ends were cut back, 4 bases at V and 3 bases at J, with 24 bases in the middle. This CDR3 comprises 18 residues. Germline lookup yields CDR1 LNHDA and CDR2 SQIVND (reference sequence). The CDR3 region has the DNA TGTGCCAGTAGTACCCCCCTCAGGGGACCTCTCCTCTACACTGAAGCTTTCTTT. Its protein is CASSTPLRGPLLYTEAFF.